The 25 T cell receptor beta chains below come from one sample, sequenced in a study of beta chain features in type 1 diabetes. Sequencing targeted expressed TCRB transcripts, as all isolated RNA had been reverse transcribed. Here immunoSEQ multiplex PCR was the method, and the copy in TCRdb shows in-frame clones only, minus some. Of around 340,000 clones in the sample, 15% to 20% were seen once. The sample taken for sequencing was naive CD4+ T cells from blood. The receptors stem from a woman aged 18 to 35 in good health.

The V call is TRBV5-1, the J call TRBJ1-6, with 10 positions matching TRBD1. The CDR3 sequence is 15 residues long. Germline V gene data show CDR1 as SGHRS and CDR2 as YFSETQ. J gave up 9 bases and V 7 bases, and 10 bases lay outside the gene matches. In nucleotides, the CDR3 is TGCGCCAGCTCCGCGGACGGGACAGGGGTTTCACCCCTCCACTTT. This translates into CASSADGTGVSPLHF.

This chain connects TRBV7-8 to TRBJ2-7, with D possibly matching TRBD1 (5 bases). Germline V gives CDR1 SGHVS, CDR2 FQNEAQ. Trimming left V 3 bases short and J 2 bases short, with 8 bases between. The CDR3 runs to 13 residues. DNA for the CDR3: TGTGCCAGCAGCTTCAGGGTCCCCTACGAGCAGTACTTC. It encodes CASSFRVPYEQYF.

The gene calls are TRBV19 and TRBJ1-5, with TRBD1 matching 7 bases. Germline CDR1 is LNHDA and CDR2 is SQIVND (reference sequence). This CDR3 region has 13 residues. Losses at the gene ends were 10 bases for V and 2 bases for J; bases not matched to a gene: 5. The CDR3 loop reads CATGGQGNQPQHF. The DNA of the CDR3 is TGTGCCACCGGCGGACAGGGCAATCAGCCCCAGCATTTT.

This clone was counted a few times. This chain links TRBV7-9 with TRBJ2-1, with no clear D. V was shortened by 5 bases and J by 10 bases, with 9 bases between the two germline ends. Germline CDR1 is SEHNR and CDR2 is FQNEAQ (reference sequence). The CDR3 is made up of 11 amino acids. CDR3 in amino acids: CASSPLSEQFF. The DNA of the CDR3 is TGTGCCAGCAGCCCTTTATCCGAGCAGTTCTTC.

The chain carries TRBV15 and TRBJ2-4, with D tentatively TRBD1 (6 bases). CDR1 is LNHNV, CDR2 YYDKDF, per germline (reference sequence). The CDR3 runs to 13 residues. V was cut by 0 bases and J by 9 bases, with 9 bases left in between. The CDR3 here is CATSRDQGTIQYF. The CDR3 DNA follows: TGTGCCACCAGCAGAGATCAGGGGACCATTCAGTACTTC.

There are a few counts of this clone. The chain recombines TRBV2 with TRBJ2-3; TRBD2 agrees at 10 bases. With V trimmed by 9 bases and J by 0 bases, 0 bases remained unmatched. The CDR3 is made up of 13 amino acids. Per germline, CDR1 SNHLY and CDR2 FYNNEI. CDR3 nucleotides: TGTGCCAGGACTAGCGGGAGCACAGATACGCAGTATTTT. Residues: CARTSGSTDTQYF. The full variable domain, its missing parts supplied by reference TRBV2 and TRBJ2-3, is EPEVTQTPSHQVTQMGQEVILRCVPISNHLYFYWYRQILGQKVEFLVSFYNNEISEKSEIFDDQFSVERPDGSNFTLKIRSTKLEDSAMYFCARTSGSTDTQYFGPGTRLTVL.

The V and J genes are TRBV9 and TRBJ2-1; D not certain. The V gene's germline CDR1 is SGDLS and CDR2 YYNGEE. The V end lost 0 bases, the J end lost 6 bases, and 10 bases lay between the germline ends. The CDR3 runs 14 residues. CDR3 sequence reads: CASSVGLARNEQFF. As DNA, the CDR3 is TGTGCCAGCAGCGTAGGATTGGCACGCAATGAGCAGTTCTTC. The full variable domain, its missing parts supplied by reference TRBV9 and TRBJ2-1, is DSGVTQTPKHLITATGQRVTLRCSPRSGDLSVYWYQQSLDQGLQFLIQYYNGEERAKGNILERFSAQQFPDLHSELNLSSLELGDSALYFCASSVGLARNEQFFGPGTRLTVL.

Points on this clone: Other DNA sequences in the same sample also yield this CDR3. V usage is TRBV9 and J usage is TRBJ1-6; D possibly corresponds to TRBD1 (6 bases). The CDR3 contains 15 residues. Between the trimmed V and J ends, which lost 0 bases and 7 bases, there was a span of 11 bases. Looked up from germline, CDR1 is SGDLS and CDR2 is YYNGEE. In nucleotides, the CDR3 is TGTGCCAGCAGCGTAGATACAGGGAGAAATTCACCCCTCCACTTT. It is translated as CASSVDTGRNSPLHF.

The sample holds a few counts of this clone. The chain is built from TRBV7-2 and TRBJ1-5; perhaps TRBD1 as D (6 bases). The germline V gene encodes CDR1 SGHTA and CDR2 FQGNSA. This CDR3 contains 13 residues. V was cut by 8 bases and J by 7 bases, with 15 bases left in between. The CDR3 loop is CASGRGRVQPQHF. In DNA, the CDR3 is TGTGCCAGCGGTAGGGGGAGGGTCCAGCCCCAGCATTTT.

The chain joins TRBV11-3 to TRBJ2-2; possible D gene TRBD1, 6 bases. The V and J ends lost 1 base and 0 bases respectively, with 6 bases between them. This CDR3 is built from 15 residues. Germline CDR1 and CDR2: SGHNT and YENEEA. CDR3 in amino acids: CASSLGTANTGELFF. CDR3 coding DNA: TGTGCCAGCAGCTTAGGGACAGCGAACACCGGGGAGCTGTTTTTT.

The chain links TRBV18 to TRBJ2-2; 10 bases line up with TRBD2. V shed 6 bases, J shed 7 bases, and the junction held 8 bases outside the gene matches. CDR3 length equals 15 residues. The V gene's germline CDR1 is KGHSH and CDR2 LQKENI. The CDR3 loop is CASSSLAGEVGELFF. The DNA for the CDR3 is TGTGCCAGCTCGTCTCTAGCGGGGGAAGTCGGGGAGCTGTTTTTT.

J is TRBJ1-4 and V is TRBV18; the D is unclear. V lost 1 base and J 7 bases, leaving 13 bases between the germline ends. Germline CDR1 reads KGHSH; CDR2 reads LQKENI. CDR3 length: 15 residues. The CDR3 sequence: CASSPQREIGEKLFF. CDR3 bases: TGTGCCAGCTCACCACAGAGAGAGATTGGTGAAAAACTGTTTTTT.

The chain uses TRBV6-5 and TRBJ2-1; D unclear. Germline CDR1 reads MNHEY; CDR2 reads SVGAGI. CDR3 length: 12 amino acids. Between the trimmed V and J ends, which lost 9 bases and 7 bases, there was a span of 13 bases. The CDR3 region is CARRPSPNEQFF. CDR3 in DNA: TGTGCCAGGAGGCCTAGTCCTAATGAGCAGTTCTTC.

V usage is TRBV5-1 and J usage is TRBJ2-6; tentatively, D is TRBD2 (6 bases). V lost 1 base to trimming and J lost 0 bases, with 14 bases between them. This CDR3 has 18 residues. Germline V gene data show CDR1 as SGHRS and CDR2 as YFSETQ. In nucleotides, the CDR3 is TGCGCCAGCAGCTTGTCTGCGGGGAACCCCTCTGGGGCCAACGTCCTGACTTTC. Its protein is CASSLSAGNPSGANVLTF.

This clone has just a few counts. CDR3 nucleotide sequence: TGTGCCAGCAACAGACTAGCGGGGGAGACCCAGTACTTC. The encoded protein is CASNRLAGETQYF. The V gene is TRBV9, the J gene TRBJ2-5; 11 bases map to TRBD2. Trimming at V came to 6 bases and at J to 5 bases, leaving 3 bases not matched to a gene. The germline gives CDR1 SGDLS, CDR2 YYNGEE. The CDR3 has 13 amino acids.

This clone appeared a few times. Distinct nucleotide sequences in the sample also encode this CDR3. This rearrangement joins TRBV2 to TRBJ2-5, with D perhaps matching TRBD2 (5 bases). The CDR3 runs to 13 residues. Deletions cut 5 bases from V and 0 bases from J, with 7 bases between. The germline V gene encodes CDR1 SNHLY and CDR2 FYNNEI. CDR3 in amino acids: CASSLDYQETQYF. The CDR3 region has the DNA TGTGCCAGCAGTTTGGACTACCAAGAGACCCAGTACTTC.

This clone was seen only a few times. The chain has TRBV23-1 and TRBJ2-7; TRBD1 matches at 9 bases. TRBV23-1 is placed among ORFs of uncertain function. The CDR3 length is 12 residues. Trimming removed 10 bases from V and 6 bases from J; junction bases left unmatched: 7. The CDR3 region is CANPGQGIEQYF. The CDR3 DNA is TGCGCCAACCCGGGACAGGGAATCGAGCAGTACTTC.

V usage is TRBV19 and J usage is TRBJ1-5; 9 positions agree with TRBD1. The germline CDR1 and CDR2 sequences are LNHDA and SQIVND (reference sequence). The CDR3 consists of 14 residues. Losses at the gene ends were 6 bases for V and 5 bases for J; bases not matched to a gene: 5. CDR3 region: CASSLWTGDQPQHF. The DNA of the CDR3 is TGTGCCAGTAGCTTATGGACAGGGGATCAGCCCCAGCATTTT.

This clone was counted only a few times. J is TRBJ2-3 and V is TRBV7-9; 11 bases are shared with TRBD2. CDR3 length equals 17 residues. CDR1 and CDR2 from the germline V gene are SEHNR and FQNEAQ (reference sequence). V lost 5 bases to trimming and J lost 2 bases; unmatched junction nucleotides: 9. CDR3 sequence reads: CASSPGTSGAHTDTQYF. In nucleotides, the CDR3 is TGTGCCAGCAGCCCCGGGACTAGCGGTGCCCACACAGATACGCAGTATTTT.

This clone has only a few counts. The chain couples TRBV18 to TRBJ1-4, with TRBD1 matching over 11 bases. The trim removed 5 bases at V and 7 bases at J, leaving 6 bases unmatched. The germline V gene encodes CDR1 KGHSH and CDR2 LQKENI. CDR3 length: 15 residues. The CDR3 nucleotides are TGTGCCAGCTCAGAAAGGACAGGGGGCGGTGAAAAACTGTTTTTT. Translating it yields CASSERTGGGEKLFF.

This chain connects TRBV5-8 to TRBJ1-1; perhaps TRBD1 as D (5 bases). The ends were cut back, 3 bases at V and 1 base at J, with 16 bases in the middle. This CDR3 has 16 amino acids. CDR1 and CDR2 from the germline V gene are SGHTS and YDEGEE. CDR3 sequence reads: CASSSPSGRGNTEAFF. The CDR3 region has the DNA TGTGCCAGCAGCTCTCCGTCAGGGAGGGGGAACACTGAAGCTTTCTTT.

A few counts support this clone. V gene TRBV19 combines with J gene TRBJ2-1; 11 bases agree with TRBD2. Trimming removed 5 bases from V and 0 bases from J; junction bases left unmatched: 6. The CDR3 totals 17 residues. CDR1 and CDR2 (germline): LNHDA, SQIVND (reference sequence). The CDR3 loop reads CASSPLAGGSSYNEQFF. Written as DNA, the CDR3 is TGTGCCAGTAGTCCTCTAGCGGGGGGAAGCTCCTACAATGAGCAGTTCTTC.

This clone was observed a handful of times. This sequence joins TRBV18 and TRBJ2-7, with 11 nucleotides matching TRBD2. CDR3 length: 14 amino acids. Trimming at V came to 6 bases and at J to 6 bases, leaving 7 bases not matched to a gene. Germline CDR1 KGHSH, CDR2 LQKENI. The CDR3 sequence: CASSQVAGGGEQYF. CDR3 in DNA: TGTGCCAGCTCCCAAGTAGCGGGAGGGGGCGAGCAGTACTTC. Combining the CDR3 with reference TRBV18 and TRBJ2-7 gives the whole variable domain NAGVMQNPRHLVRRRGQEARLRCSPMKGHSHVYWYRQLPEEGLKFMVYLQKENIIDESGMPKERFSAEFPKEGPSILRIQQVVRGDSAAYFCASSQVAGGGEQYFGPGTRLTVT.

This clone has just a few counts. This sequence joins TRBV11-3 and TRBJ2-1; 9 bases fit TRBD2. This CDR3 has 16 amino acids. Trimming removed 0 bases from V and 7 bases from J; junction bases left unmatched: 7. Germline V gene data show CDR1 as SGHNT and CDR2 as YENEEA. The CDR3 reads CASSLEAGGGTNEQFF. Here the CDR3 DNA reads TGTGCCAGCAGCTTAGAGGCGGGAGGGGGTACGAATGAGCAGTTCTTC.

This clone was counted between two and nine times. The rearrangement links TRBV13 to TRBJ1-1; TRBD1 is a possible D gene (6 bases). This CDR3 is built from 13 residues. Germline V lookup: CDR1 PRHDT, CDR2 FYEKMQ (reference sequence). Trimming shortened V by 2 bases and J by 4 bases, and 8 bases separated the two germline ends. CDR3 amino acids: CASSLRGGTEAFF. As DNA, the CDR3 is TGTGCCAGCAGCTTACGAGGGGGCACTGAAGCTTTCTTT.